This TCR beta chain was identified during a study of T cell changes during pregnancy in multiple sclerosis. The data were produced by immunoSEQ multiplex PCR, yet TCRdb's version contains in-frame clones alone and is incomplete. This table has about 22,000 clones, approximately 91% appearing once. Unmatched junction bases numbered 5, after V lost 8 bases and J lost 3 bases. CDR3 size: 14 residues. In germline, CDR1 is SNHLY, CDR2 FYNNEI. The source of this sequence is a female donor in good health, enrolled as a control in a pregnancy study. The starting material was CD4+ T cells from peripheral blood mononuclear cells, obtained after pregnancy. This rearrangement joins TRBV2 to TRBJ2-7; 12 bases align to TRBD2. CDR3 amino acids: CASARLAGVYEQYF. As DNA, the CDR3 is TGTGCCAGCGCCAGACTAGCGGGAGTCTACGAGCAGTACTTC.